This record concerns one TCR beta chain sequence. Its antigen is not identified. One junction end disagrees with the germline gene, perhaps due to a read error. Template for every sorted-subset replicate PCR totaled around 200 ng DNA, approximately 30,000 T cell genomes. The protocol was immunoSEQ multiplex PCR, while the TCRdb copy is restricted to in-frame clones and leaves out a portion. The sample yields around 2,100,000 clones, about 95% seen once. CDR3 length equals 15 residues. CDR1 and CDR2 from the germline V gene are SSHAT and FNYEAQ (reference sequence). Positive CCR7 selection of CD45RO-negative cells yielded the naive CD8 cells, and terminally differentiated effector memory CD45RA+ cells were excluded. This sample was included in a study of shared clonotypes between healthy human individuals. Findings and caveats of the study: Among donors, clonotype sharing was expected to be affected by sequencing depth. Among the subsets, naive ones generally showed larger estimated richness than memory ones.

V usage is TRBV7-7 and J usage is TRBJ2-1; TRBD2 matches at 11 bases. The specimen sequenced was naive CD8+ T cells sorted from blood. The TCR comes from a man in his late teens or twenties in good health. The chain's CDR3 is CASSDGTSGDPEQFF. The CDR3 DNA reads TGTGCTAGCAGCGACGGGACTAGCGGAGACCCGGAGCAGTTCTTC.